The sequence of this T cell receptor beta chain was determined in a study of cytomegalovirus exposure and HLA in healthy donors. The study's findings and limits: Cytomegalovirus association was assigned to approximately 180 TCR beta chains.

A remark on this clone: Antigen unknown.

Clones were sequenced by immunoSEQ multiplex PCR, and TCRdb holds only the in-frame ones, with some missing. The sample shows 100,000 to 150,000 clones, roughly nine tenths of them seen only once. CDR1 MNHNY and CDR2 SVGAGI come from the germline V gene (reference sequence). The CDR3 has 14 residues. Trimming pared 3 bases from V and 4 bases from J, leaving 11 bases between. The source material was PBMCs. This sequence originates from a woman in her late teens or twenties in good health and CMV-seronegative. V gene TRBV6-6 combines with J gene TRBJ2-3, with D hard to call. The CDR3 nucleotides read TGTGCCAGCAGTTATTCGGTCCCCCCAGATACGCAGTATTTT. It translates to CASSYSVPPDTQYF.